The text below deals with one TCR beta chain. This clonotype was observed many times. No cognate antigen has been identified for it. No quality values exist for individual bases; no much larger clone is one base distant. This entry belongs to a study of CD8 T cells in ankylosing spondylitis (TCRdb year 2017). As for the study more broadly: The study profiled T cell receptor beta repertoires in healthy donors and ankylosing spondylitis patients to find disease-linked TCR variants. The full study cohort comprised roughly 24 ankylosing spondylitis patients and over a hundred healthy donors. Peripheral blood was sampled, and synovial fluid was also collected from ankylosing spondylitis patients. Overall study results and their limits: The disease-linked clones were reported as significantly enriched in matched synovial fluid samples from ankylosing spondylitis patients. A TCR beta motif made up of several highly homologous amino acid variants appeared to be characteristic of blood from ankylosing spondylitis patients. Some of the motif variants had been reported before in the synovial fluid and blood of reactive arthritis patients, a finding that suggests common disease-initiation mechanisms. In peripheral blood, the disease-linked clones were found at relatively low frequencies and had a CD8+ phenotype.

The germline V gene gives CDR1 as SQVTM and CDR2 as ANQGSEA. Trimming removed 7 bases from V and 0 bases from J, leaving 13 bases between the germline ends. The CDR3 holds 13 amino acids from the cysteine to the phenylalanine. Only the CDR3 DNA is retained, 39 bases long and in frame from the first base. TCRdb names Illumina HiSeq 2500 as the instrument used. Quantitative 5'-RACE with molecular barcodes was used to prepare TCR beta libraries. On the authors' methods: A new computational method, built on a probabilistic model of VDJ rearrangement, was used to identify disease-linked TCR variants. The public reads were reanalyzed by TCRdb: fastp trimming at Q25, MiXCR alignment, in-frame beta chains only. Merged by CDR3 protein, the rows form single entries marked with the most common genes and DNA. The V and J calls follow TCRdb's processing rather than the paper's. A total of around 120,000 distinct CDR3 sequences appear in this sample, 9.3% of them only once. The ten largest clones add up to approximately 3.3% of the sample.

The sequence links TRBV29-1 to TRBJ2-7, with the D gene call left open. The sample comprised blood, either unsorted or a sorted T cell fraction (not recorded which). This clonotype was sampled from a male donor with ankylosing spondylitis or in good health (not recorded which). The CDR3 is CSAQKQGSYEQYF. The nucleotide sequence reads TGCAGCGCACAAAAACAAGGCTCCTACGAGCAGTACTTC.